Below, 4 T cell receptor beta chains from the same sample are listed, as sequenced in a study of blood T cell repertoires in COVID-19. Some clones are missing from TCRdb's copy, which holds only in-frame ones; the method was immunoSEQ multiplex PCR. The data contain about 150,000 clones, 75% to 80% of them seen just once; the ten biggest clones take up around 1.7%. The sequencing sample was made of peripheral blood. These TCRs come from a man aged 80 or over with acute or convalescent COVID-19.

The chain joins TRBV24-1 to TRBJ2-3; possibly TRBD2 for D (6 bases). Trimming stripped 12 bases from V and 8 bases from J, with 20 bases between. CDR1 and CDR2 from the germline V gene are KGHDR and SFDVKD. The CDR3 length is 13 residues. CDR3 bases: TGTGCCCCCGCGGAGGGGCGAAGCGTTACGCAGTATTTT. Protein: CAPAEGRSVTQYF.

This clone was seen just once. The genes are TRBV12-5 and TRBJ2-3, with 7 bases lining up with TRBD1. Trimming at V came to 0 bases and at J to 1 base, leaving 4 bases not matched to a gene. The CDR3 totals 16 residues. Germline V gene data show CDR1 as LGHNT and CDR2 as FRNRAP. CDR3: CASGLVLGGGTDTQYF. The CDR3 nucleotides read TGTGCTAGTGGTTTGGTCCTAGGGGGCGGCACAGATACGCAGTATTTT.

This clone was observed a single time. J is TRBJ2-1 and V is TRBV7-3; D is possibly TRBD2 (5 bases). The V gene's germline CDR1 is SGHTA and CDR2 FQGTGA. There are 13 residues in the CDR3. V was pared by 2 bases and J by 6 bases, with 8 bases between. The CDR3: CASSLGLFNEQFF. CDR3 sequence (DNA): TGTGCCAGCAGCTTAGGACTGTTCAATGAGCAGTTCTTC.

The CDR3 reads CASSLARTSGGENTQYF. In nucleotides, the CDR3 is TGTGCCAGCAGCTTGGCCCGGACTAGCGGGGGGGAAAATACGCAGTATTTT. The chain carries TRBV7-2 and TRBJ2-3, with 15 bases fitting TRBD2. In germline, CDR1 is SGHTA, CDR2 FQGNSA. J lost 7 bases, V lost 3 bases, and 8 bases had no gene match. The CDR3 runs 17 residues.